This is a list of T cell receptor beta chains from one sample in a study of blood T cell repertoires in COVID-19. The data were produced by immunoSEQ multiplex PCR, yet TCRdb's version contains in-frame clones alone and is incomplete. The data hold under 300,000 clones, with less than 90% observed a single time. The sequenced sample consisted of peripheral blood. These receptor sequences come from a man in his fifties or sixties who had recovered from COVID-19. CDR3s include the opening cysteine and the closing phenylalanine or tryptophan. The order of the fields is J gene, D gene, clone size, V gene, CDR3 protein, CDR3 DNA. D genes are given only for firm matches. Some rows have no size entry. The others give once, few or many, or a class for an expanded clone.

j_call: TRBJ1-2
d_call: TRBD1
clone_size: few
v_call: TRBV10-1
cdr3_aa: CASSDQQGTSGYTF
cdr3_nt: TGCGCCAGCAGTGACCAACAGGGGACATCGGGCTACACCTTC

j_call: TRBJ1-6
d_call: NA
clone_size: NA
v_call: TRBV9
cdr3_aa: CASSASGGDSPLHF
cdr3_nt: TGTGCCAGCAGCGCCAGCGGTGGGGATTCACCCCTCCACTTT

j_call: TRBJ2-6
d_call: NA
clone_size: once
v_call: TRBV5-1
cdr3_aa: CASSLGWASGANVLTF
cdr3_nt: TGCGCCAGCAGCTTGGGATGGGCGTCTGGGGCCAACGTCCTGACTTTC

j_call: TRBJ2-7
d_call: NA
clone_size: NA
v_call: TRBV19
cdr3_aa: CASSIGRFGVAYEQYF
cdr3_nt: TGTGCCAGTAGTATAGGTCGATTCGGAGTCGCCTACGAGCAGTACTTC

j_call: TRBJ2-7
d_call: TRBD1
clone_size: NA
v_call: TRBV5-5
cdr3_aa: CASRDPSSGTGNGEQYF
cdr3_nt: TGTGCCAGCAGAGACCCCAGCTCCGGGACAGGGAACGGCGAGCAGTACTTC

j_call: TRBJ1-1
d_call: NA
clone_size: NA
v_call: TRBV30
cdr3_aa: CAWIRRVNTEAFF
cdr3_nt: TGTGCCTGGATCCGACGGGTGAACACTGAAGCTTTCTTT

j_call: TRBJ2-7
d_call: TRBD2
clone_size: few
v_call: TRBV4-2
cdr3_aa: CASSQDPIMAGGSVF
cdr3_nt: TGTGCCAGCAGCCAAGATCCGATCATGGCGGGAGGCTCCGTCTTC

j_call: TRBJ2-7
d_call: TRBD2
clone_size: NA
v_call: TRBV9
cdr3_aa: CASSPGTSGSSYEQYF
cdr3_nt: TGTGCCAGCAGCCCAGGGACTAGCGGGAGTTCCTACGAGCAGTACTTC

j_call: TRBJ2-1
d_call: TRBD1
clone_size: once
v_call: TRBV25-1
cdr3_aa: CASSEQGTGPYNEQFF
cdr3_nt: TGTGCCAGCAGTGAACAGGGGACAGGTCCTTACAATGAGCAGTTCTTC

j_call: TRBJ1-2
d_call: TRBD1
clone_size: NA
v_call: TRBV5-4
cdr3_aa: CASSNRDSFNYGYTF
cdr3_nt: TGTGCCAGCAGCAACCGGGACAGCTTTAACTATGGCTACACCTTC

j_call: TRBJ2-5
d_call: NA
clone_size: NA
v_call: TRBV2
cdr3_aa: CASSEAPGVRETQYF
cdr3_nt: TGTGCCAGCAGTGAAGCGCCGGGGGTAAGGGAGACCCAGTACTTC

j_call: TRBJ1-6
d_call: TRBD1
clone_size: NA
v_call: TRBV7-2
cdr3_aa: CASSLGPWTGRGGNSPLHF
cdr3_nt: TGTGCCAGCAGCTTAGGGCCCTGGACAGGGAGGGGTGGTAATTCACCCCTCCACTTT

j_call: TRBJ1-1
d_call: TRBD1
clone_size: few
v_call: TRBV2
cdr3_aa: CASSELTGGYTEAFF
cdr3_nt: TGTGCCAGCAGTGAATTGACAGGGGGCTACACTGAAGCTTTCTTT

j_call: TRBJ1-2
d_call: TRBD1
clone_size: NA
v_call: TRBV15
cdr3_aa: CATSRNRGQAYGYTF
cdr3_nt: TGTGCCACCAGCAGGAACAGGGGGCAAGCCTATGGCTACACCTTC

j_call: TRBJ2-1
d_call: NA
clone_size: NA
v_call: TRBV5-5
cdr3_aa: CASSLGVYEQFF
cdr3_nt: TGTGCCAGCAGCTTGGGAGTCTATGAGCAGTTCTTC

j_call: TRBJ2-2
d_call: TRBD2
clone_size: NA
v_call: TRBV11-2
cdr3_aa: CASRGRTSGSGTGELFF
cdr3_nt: TGTGCCAGTAGGGGGCGGACTAGCGGGAGCGGTACCGGGGAGCTGTTTTTT

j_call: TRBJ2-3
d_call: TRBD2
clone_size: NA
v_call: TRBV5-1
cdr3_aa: CASSLEGLDPDTQYF
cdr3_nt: TGCGCCAGCAGCTTGGAGGGACTAGACCCAGATACGCAGTATTTT

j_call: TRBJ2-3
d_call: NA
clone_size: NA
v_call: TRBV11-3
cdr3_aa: CASSFSTSMTDTQYF
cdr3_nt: TGTGCCAGCAGCTTCAGTACAAGTATGACAGATACGCAGTATTTT

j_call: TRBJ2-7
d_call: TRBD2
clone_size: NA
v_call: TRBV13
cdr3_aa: CASSPSSGRPSYEQYF
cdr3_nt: TGTGCCAGCAGCCCGAGTAGCGGGAGACCCTCCTACGAGCAGTACTTC

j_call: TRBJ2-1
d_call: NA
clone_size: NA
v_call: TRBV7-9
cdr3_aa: CASSPTIQGSNEQFF
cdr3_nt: TGTGCCAGCAGTCCGACCATACAGGGTTCGAATGAGCAGTTCTTC

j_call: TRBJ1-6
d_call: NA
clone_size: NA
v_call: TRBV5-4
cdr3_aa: CASSKGGVENSPLHF
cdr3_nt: TGTGCCAGCAGCAAAGGGGGGGTGGAGAATTCACCCCTCCACTTT

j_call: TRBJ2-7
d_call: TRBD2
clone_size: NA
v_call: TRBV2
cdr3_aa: CASSRGLAGFSSSYEQYF
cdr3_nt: TGTGCCAGCAGTAGGGGACTAGCGGGATTTTCGTCGTCCTACGAGCAGTACTTC

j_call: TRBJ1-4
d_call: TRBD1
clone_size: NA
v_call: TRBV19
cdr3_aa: CASSPGQKNEKLFF
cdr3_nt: TGTGCCAGTAGTCCGGGACAGAAAAATGAAAAACTGTTTTTT

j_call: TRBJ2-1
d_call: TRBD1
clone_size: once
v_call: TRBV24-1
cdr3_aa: CATSDPGTGGSYNEQFF
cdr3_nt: TGTGCCACCAGTGACCCAGGGACAGGCGGCTCCTACAATGAGCAGTTCTTC

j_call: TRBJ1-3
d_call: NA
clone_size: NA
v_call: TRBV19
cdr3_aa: CASSIVFRSVSGNTIYF
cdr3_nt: TGTGCCAGTAGTATAGTTTTCCGGTCGGTTTCTGGAAACACCATATATTTT

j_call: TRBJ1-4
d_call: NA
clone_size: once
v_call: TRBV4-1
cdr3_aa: CASSQAVPGLNEKLFF
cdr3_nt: TGCGCCAGCAGCCAAGCAGTCCCAGGGTTAAATGAAAAACTGTTTTTT

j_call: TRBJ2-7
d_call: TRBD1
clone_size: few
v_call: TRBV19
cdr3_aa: CASSIGQGLYEQYF
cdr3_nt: TGTGCCAGTAGTATCGGACAGGGTTTGTACGAGCAGTACTTC

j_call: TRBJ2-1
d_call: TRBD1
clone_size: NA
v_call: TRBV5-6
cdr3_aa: CASSFVQGARGEQFF
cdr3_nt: TGTGCCAGCAGCTTCGTGCAGGGGGCTCGCGGTGAGCAGTTCTTC

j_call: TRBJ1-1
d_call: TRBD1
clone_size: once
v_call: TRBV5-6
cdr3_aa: CASSFIVAGGTEAFF
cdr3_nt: TGTGCCAGCAGCTTTATTGTGGCAGGGGGAACTGAAGCTTTCTTT

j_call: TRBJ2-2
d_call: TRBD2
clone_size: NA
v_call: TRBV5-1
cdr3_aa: CASSLEAGGTPTGELFF
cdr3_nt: TGCGCCAGCAGCTTGGAGGCGGGGGGGACTCCCACCGGGGAGCTGTTTTTT

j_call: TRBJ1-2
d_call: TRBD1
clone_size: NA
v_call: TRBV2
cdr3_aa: CASRRQGAPGGYTF
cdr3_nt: TGTGCCAGCAGGAGACAGGGGGCGCCGGGTGGCTACACCTTC

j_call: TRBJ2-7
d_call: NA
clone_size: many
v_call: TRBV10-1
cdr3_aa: CASSESGVYEQYF
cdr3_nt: TGCGCCAGCAGTGAGTCCGGGGTCTACGAGCAGTACTTC

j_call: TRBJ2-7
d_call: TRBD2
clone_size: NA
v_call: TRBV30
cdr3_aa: CAWRSSGGTYEQYF
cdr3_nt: TGTGCCTGGCGGTCTAGCGGGGGGACCTACGAGCAGTACTTC

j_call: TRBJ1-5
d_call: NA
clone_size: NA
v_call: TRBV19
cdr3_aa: CASSDEGGGRQPQHF
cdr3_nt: TGTGCCAGTAGCGATGAGGGCGGGGGCCGGCAGCCCCAGCATTTT

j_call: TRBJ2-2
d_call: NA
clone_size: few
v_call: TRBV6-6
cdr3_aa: CASKEDTGELFF
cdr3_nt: TGTGCCAGCAAGGAGGACACCGGGGAGCTGTTTTTT

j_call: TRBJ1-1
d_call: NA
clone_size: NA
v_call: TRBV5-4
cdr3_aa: CASTPGGAMNTEAFF
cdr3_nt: TGTGCCAGCACCCCGGGGGGGGCAATGAACACTGAAGCTTTCTTT

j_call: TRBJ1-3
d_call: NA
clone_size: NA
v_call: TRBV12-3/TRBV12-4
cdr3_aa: CASSFTAGNTIYF
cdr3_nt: TGTGCCAGCAGTTTTACGGCTGGAAACACCATATATTTT

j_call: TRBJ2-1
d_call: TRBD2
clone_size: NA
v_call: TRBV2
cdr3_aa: CASSLLAGGPGEQFF
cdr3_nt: TGTGCCAGCAGTTTACTAGCGGGGGGGCCCGGTGAGCAGTTCTTC

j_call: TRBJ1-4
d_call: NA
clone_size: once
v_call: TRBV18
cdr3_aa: CASSPRQLATNEKLFF
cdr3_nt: TGTGCCAGCTCACCAAGACAGCTTGCAACTAATGAAAAACTGTTTTTT

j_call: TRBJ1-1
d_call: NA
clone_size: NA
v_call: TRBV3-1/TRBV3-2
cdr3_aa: CASSPQAGSEAFF
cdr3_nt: TGTGCCAGCAGCCCCCAAGCGGGCTCTGAAGCTTTCTTT

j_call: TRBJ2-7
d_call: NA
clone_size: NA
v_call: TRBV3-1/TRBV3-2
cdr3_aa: CASSQDPARANEQYF
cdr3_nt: TGTGCCAGCAGCCAAGATCCCGCCAGGGCGAACGAGCAGTACTTC

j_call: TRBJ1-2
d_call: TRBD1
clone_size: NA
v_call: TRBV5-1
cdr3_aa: CASAPGQGAWGYTF
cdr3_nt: TGCGCCAGCGCTCCGGGACAGGGGGCTTGGGGCTACACCTTC

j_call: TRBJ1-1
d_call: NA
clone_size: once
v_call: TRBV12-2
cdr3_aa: CASRLSVLARTEAFF
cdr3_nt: TGTGCAAGTCGCTTATCAGTTCTGGCTAGGACTGAAGCTTTCTTT

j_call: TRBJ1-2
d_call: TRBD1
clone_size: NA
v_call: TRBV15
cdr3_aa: CATSPRTGPGYGYTF
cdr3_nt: TGTGCCACCAGCCCCCGGACAGGGCCGGGCTATGGCTACACCTTC

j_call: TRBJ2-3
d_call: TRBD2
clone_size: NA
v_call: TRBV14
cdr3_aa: CASSQHKIAGGPDTQYF
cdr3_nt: TGTGCCAGCAGCCAACATAAGATAGCGGGGGGCCCAGATACGCAGTATTTT

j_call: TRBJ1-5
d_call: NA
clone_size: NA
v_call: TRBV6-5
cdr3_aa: CASRRSNSNQPQHF
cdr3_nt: TGTGCCAGCAGACGAAGCAATAGCAATCAGCCCCAGCATTTT

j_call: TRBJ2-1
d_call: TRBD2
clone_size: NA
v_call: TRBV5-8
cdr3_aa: CASSLVWGGRSNEQFF
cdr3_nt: TGTGCCAGCAGCTTAGTTTGGGGGGGTCGTTCAAATGAGCAGTTCTTC

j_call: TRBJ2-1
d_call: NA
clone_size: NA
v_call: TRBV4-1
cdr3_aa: CASSREEVVLNEQFF
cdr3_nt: TGCGCCAGCAGCCGGGAGGAGGTTGTCCTCAATGAGCAGTTCTTC

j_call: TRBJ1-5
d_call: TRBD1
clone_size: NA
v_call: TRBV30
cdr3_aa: CAWRDRGEGQPQHF
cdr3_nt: TGTGCCTGGAGGGACAGGGGGGAAGGTCAGCCCCAGCATTTT

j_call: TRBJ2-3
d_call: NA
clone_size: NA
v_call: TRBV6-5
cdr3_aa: CASRLTISTDTQYF
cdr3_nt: TGTGCCAGCAGGCTGACTATCAGCACAGATACGCAGTATTTT

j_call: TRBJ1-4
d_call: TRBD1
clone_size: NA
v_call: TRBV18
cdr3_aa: CASSLDRGNEKLFF
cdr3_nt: TGTGCCAGCTCACTCGACAGGGGTAATGAAAAACTGTTTTTT